The present TCR beta chain was sequenced within a study of type 1 and type 2 diabetes patients. About the research overall: Participants included type 1 and type 2 diabetes patients plus nondiabetic controls.

Genomic DNA was the PCR template. Multiplex PCR with 30 forward and 13 reverse primers amplified the TCR beta CDR3. TCRdb ran MiXCR on the multiplex PCR reads and lists one entry per CDR3 protein. The table has under 300,000 distinct CDR3 sequences, around 47% seen once. Trimming stripped 4 bases from V and 9 bases from J, with 19 bases between. Germline V CDR1 and CDR2: SGHRS, YFSETQ. The CDR3 loop spans 15 amino acids. Regarding this clonotype: Its specificity is unknown.

No donor had another autoimmune disease or recent infection within four weeks. Each participant gave ten milliliters of peripheral blood. Study-level points and caveats: Some expanded clones seen only in T1D might occur in additional T2D or control samples.

The V and J genes are TRBV5-1 and TRBJ2-2; D uncertain. The receptor was derived from a man aged 18 to 29 with type 2 diabetes. Sequences were obtained from peripheral blood mononuclear cells (PBMCs). CDR3 residues: CASSQRSRSNRELFF. The CDR3 region has the DNA TGCGCCAGCAGCCAAAGGTCCCGGAGTAATCGGGAGCTGTTTTTT. Full variable domain (missing parts from reference TRBV5-1 and TRBJ2-2): KAGVTQTPRYLIKTRGQQVTLSCSPISGHRSVSWYQQTPGQGLQFLFEYFSETQRNKGNFPGRFSGRQFSNSRSEMNVSTLELGDSALYLCASSQRSRSNRELFFGEGSRLTVL.